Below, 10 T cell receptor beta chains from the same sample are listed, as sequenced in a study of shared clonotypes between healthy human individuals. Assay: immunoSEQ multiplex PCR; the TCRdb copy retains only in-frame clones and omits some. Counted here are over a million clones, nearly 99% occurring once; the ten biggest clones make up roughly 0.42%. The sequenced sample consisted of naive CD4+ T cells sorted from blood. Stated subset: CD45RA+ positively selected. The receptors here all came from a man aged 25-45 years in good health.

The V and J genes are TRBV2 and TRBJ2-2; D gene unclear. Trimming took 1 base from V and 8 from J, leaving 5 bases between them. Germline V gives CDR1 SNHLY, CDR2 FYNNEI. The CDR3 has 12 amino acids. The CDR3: CASSEGLGELFF. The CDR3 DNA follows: TGTGCCAGCAGTGAAGGGTTGGGGGAGCTGTTTTTT.

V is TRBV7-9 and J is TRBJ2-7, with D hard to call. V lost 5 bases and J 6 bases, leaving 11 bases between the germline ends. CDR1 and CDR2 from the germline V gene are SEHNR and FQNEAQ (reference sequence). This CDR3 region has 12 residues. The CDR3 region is CASSGLSGEQYF. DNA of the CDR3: TGTGCCAGCAGCGGTCTGTCTGGCGAGCAGTACTTC. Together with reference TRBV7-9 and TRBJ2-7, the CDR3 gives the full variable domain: DTGVSQNPRHKITKRGQNVTFRCDPISEHNRLYWYRQTLGQGPEFLTYFQNEAQLEKSRLLSDRFSAERPKGSFSTLEIQRTEQGDSAMYLCASSGLSGEQYFGPGTRLTVT.

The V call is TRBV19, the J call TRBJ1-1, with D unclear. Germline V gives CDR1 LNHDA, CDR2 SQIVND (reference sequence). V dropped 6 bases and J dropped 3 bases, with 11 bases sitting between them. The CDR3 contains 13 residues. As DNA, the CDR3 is TGTGCCAGTAGGACCGGTCGGGACACTGAAGCTTTCTTT. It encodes CASRTGRDTEAFF.

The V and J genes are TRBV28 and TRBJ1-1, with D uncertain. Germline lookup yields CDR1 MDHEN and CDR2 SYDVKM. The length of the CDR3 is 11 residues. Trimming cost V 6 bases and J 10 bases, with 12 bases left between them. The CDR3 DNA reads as TGTGCCAGCAGGGAGACAACTCTAGCTTTCTTT. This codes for CASRETTLAFF.

The CDR3 reads CASSETPGTRFDEQYF. The CDR3 region has the DNA TGTGCCAGCAGTGAAACTCCCGGGACTAGATTCGACGAGCAGTACTTC. The chain carries TRBV25-1 and TRBJ2-7, with TRBD2 identical over 8 bases. V was clipped by 2 bases and J by 5 bases; unmatched bases: 11. This CDR3 comprises 16 residues. Germline-derived CDR1 and CDR2 are MGHDK and SYGVNS.

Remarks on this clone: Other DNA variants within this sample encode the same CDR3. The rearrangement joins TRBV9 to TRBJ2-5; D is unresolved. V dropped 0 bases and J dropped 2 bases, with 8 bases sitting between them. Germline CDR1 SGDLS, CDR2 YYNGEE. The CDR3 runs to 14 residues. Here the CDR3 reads CASSVGGLQETQYF. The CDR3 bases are TGTGCCAGCAGCGTAGGGGGTTTGCAAGAGACCCAGTACTTC.

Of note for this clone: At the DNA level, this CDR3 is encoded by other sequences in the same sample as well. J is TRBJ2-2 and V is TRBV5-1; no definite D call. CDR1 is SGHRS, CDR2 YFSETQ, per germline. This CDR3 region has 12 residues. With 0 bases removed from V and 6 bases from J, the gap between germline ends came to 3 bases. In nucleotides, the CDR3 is TGCGCCAGCAGCTTGGGCGCCGGGGAGCTGTTTTTT. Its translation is CASSLGAGELFF.

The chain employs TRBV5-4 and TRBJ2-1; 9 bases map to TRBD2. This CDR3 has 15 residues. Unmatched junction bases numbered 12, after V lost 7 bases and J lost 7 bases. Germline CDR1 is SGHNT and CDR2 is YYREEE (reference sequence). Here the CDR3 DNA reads TGTGCCAGCGTCCATAGCGGGAGTCTGAGTAATGAGCAGTTCTTC. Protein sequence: CASVHSGSLSNEQFF.

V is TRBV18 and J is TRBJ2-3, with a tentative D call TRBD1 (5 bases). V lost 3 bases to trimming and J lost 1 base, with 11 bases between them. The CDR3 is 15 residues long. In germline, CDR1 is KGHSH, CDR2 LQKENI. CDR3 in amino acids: CASSPRALGTDTQYF. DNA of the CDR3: TGTGCCAGCTCACCCAGGGCCCTAGGCACAGATACGCAGTATTTT.

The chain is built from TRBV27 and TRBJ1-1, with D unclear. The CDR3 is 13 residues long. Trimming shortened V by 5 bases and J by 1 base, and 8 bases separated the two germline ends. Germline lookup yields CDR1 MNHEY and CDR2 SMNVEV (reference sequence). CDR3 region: CASSPTWNTEAFF. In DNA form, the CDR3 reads TGTGCCAGCAGTCCCACGTGGAACACTGAAGCTTTCTTT.